Listed below are T cell receptor beta chains from one sample, sequenced in a study of T cell repertoires in cytomegalovirus infection. TCRdb redid the calling of the reads with MiXCR, one entry per CDR3 protein. This sample has 740,000 or so distinct CDR3 sequences; less than 40% occur once, and the top ten carry 2.5% to 3.5%. Sequenced: PBMCs. These receptors all stem from a human donor in good health (CMV status not recorded). Some clones in this sample may be carry-over from other donors' samples. Both conserved end residues are part of each CDR3. A D gene is named only where the DNA matches it firmly. Some rows mark clone size as missing; the rest say once, few, many or name a class of expanded clone.

clone_size: NA; j_call: TRBJ2-3; d_call: NA; v_call: TRBV7-9; cdr3_nt: TGTGCCAGCAGCATTAGCCCTAATCCTACGCAGTATTTT; cdr3_aa: CASSISPNPTQYF
clone_size: NA; j_call: TRBJ2-7; d_call: TRBD2; v_call: TRBV12-3/TRBV12-4; cdr3_nt: TGTGCCAGCAGGGGGGGGTTTGCGTGGGAGCAGTACTTC; cdr3_aa: CASRGGFAWEQYF
clone_size: many; j_call: TRBJ2-1; d_call: TRBD2; v_call: TRBV7-2; cdr3_nt: TGTGCCAGCAGCTTTGCTCTAGCGGATTACAATGAGCAGTTCTTC; cdr3_aa: CASSFALADYNEQFF
clone_size: NA; j_call: TRBJ2-7; d_call: NA; v_call: TRBV12-3/TRBV12-4; cdr3_nt: TGTGCCAGCAGTTTCGTTAACAGCTACGAGCAGTACTTC; cdr3_aa: CASSFVNSYEQYF
clone_size: NA; j_call: TRBJ2-1; d_call: TRBD1; v_call: TRBV6-2/TRBV6-3; cdr3_nt: TGTGCCAGCAGTTCCATCCCGCCGGGACAGGGGAATGAGCAGTTCTTC; cdr3_aa: CASSSIPPGQGNEQFF
clone_size: NA; j_call: TRBJ2-7; d_call: TRBD2; v_call: TRBV10-3; cdr3_nt: TGTGCCATCAGGGAAACTGGGACTAGCGGGACCTACGAGCAGTACTTC; cdr3_aa: CAIRETGTSGTYEQYF
clone_size: NA; j_call: TRBJ2-1; d_call: NA; v_call: TRBV24-1; cdr3_nt: TGTGCCACCAGTGACTTAACAGGGTACAATGAGCAGTTCTTC; cdr3_aa: CATSDLTGYNEQFF
clone_size: few; j_call: TRBJ2-1; d_call: TRBD2; v_call: TRBV28; cdr3_nt: TGTGCCAGCACTCTAGCGGGGGCCAATGAGCAGTTCTTC; cdr3_aa: CASTLAGANEQFF
clone_size: NA; j_call: TRBJ2-7; d_call: TRBD1; v_call: TRBV7-2; cdr3_nt: TGTGCCAGCAGCTACCGAGGGTTGGGACAGGGCTACGAGCAGTACTTC; cdr3_aa: CASSYRGLGQGYEQYF
clone_size: NA; j_call: TRBJ2-1; d_call: TRBD2; v_call: TRBV18; cdr3_nt: TGTGCCAGCTCACCGGCTAGCGGGAGGTGGGGTGAGCAGTTCTTC; cdr3_aa: CASSPASGRWGEQFF